The clone carrying this T cell receptor beta chain has a handful of counts. As yet, its antigen is unknown. The V gene lost 0 bases and the J gene lost 4 bases, with 13 bases spanning the gap. The CDR3 contains 15 residues. Per germline, CDR1 SGHRS and CDR2 YFSETQ. The data were taken from a study of T-cell memory formation after mild COVID-19. Across the whole study: Among the donors, TCR clusters were largely specific to each donor. Study-level points and caveats: CD4+ contracting clones lay mainly in CM and EM, CD8+ ones in EMRA. Clones that shrank (day 15 to 85) were balanced CD4/CD8, whereas later expanders leaned CD4+.

Constant-segment primers were used for 5'RACE, and the resulting TCR alpha and TCR beta cDNA libraries carried sample barcodes and UMIs. TCRdb processed the 5' RACE reads anew with MiXCR; each CDR3 protein has one entry. The table has under 300,000 distinct CDR3 sequences, roughly 8.2% seen once; the top ten hold around a fifth. Sequencing was done on a sample of PBMCs or a T cell subset sorted from them (not recorded which). This TCR was recovered from a man between 18 and 29 years old who had mild COVID-19 (a few samples of this study predate the infection). Cell type and time point are not known. V and J are TRBV5-1 and TRBJ2-5, with D unresolved. The CDR3 loop is CASSLEQIGGETQYF. The DNA for the CDR3 is TGCGCCAGCAGCTTGGAACAGATTGGTGGAGAGACCCAGTACTTC.